The 13 T cell receptor beta chains reported below all come from one sample, sequenced in a study of T cell repertoires in cytomegalovirus infection. TCRdb recomputed calls from the reads with MiXCR, one row per CDR3 protein. This sample yields approximately 700,000 distinct CDR3 sequences, of which roughly a third are seen a single time; about 2.8% belongs to the top ten. Material: PBMCs. Source of these receptors: a human donor in good health (CMV status not recorded). Some clones in this sample may be carry-over from other donors' samples.

This clonotype turned up a few times. The chain employs TRBV6-5 and TRBJ2-2, with TRBD2 matching over 13 bases. This CDR3 region has 15 residues. Losses at the gene ends were 5 bases for V and 8 bases for J; bases not matched to a gene: 5. Germline V gives CDR1 MNHEY, CDR2 SVGAGI. The CDR3 nucleotides read TGTGCCAGCAGTGGACTAGCGGGAGCGTCAGGGGAGCTGTTTTTT. Translation gives CASSGLAGASGELFF.

This rearrangement joins TRBV14 to TRBJ2-5, with a weak D call TRBD1 (5 bases). Germline V gene sequence: CDR1 SGHDN, CDR2 FVKESK. Trimming left V 3 bases short and J 1 base short, with 9 bases between. CDR3 length: 14 residues. CDR3 nucleotides: TGTGCCAGCAGCCAGAGACAGCCCCAAGAGACCCAGTACTTC. Amino acid sequence: CASSQRQPQETQYF.

The chain couples TRBV10-3 to TRBJ1-1, with D possibly TRBD1 on 6 matching bases. The CDR3 totals 13 residues. Trimming pared 7 bases from V and 6 bases from J, leaving 15 bases between. In germline, CDR1 is ENHRY, CDR2 SYGVKD. CDR3 residues: CAITRGQPPEAFF. DNA for the CDR3: TGTGCCATCACTCGGGGGCAGCCCCCTGAAGCTTTCTTT.

The chain has TRBV29-1 and TRBJ2-5; 9 bases are a match to TRBD1. The V segment lost 6 bases and the J segment 2 bases; nucleotides outside the gene matches: 1. Per germline, CDR1 SQVTM and CDR2 ANQGSEA. The CDR3 has 12 amino acids. The CDR3 reads CSVDRGQETQYF. The CDR3 DNA reads TGCAGCGTAGACAGGGGGCAAGAGACCCAGTACTTC.

Only a few counts were recorded for this clonotype. The V call is TRBV11-2, the J call TRBJ2-1; D may match TRBD1 or TRBD2 (6 bases each). Germline values: CDR1 SGHAT, CDR2 FQNNGV. The V and J ends lost 4 bases and 0 bases respectively, with 19 bases between them. The CDR3 covers 18 residues. The CDR3 DNA is TGTGCCAGCAGCTCCTTTACACCCCGGGGGCTCTCCTACAATGAGCAGTTCTTC. It codes for CASSSFTPRGLSYNEQFF. The full variable domain, in which reference TRBV11-2 and TRBJ2-1 provide the parts outside the CDR3, is EAGVAQSPRYKIIEKRQSVAFWCNPISGHATLYWYQQILGQGPKLLIQFQNNGVVDDSQLPKDRFSAERLKGVDSTLKIQPAKLEDSAVYLCASSSFTPRGLSYNEQFFGPGTRLTVL.

The chain combines TRBV20-1 with TRBJ1-3; D is unresolved. Germline-derived CDR1 and CDR2 are DFQATT and SNEGSKA (reference sequence). This CDR3 contains 13 residues. V lost 4 bases to trimming and J lost 3 bases, with 10 bases between them. The CDR3 here is CSAKTGNGNTIYF. Here the CDR3 DNA reads TGCAGTGCTAAGACGGGTAATGGAAACACCATATATTTT.

This clonotype has just a few counts. The genes are TRBV7-9 and TRBJ1-3; tentatively, D is TRBD1 (6 bases). Germline CDR1 and CDR2: SEHNR and FQNEAQ (reference sequence). CDR3 length equals 15 residues. Trimming removed 5 bases from V and 4 bases from J, with 15 bases in between. The CDR3 nucleotides are TGTGCCAGCAGCCCCGGGCGGGGGCCAGGAAACACCATATATTTT. Protein product: CASSPGRGPGNTIYF.

V is TRBV27 and J is TRBJ2-4; 9 positions match TRBD2. Losses at the gene ends were 3 bases for V and 11 bases for J; bases not matched to a gene: 5. This CDR3 spans 13 amino acids. Germline loops: CDR1 MNHEY, CDR2 SMNVEV (reference sequence). CDR3 in DNA: TGTGCCAGCAGTTTGGGCGGGAGGGGGGTTCAGTACTTC. Its translation: CASSLGGRGVQYF.

The gene calls are TRBV6-5 and TRBJ2-5; 9 nucleotides match TRBD1. The CDR3 totals 14 residues. J gave up 2 bases and V 6 bases, and 4 bases lay outside the gene matches. CDR1 and CDR2 (germline): MNHEY, SVGAGI. CDR3 DNA sequence: TGTGCCAGCAGCCGCGGACAGGGGCAAGAGACCCAGTACTTC. Translating gives CASSRGQGQETQYF.

The V gene is TRBV28, the J gene TRBJ2-3; possibly TRBD2 for D (5 bases). V dropped 2 bases and J dropped 2 bases, with 11 bases sitting between them. The germline gives CDR1 MDHEN, CDR2 SYDVKM. The CDR3 is made up of 15 amino acids. CDR3 bases: TGTGCCAGCAGTTTAGGGAAAGCGGTCACAGATACGCAGTATTTT. This gives the protein CASSLGKAVTDTQYF. The variable domain in full, with the rest retrieved from reference TRBV28 and TRBJ2-3, is DVKVTQSSRYLVKRTGEKVFLECVQDMDHENMFWYRQDPGLGLRLIYFSYDVKMKEKGDIPEGYSVSREKKERFSLILESASTNQTSMYLCASSLGKAVTDTQYFGPGTRLTVL.

To note about this clonotype: Because the CDR3 is missing its conserved closing phenylalanine or tryptophan, this is likely a read error. This chain joins TRBV12-3 or TRBV12-4 and TRBJ1-2, with 8 bases matching TRBD1. There are 13 residues in the CDR3. The V and J ends lost 6 bases and 7 bases, in that order; junction bases with no gene match: 7. The CDR3 reads CASRKDRGTGYTC. In DNA, the CDR3 is TGTGCCAGCAGGAAAGACAGGGGTACTGGCTACACCTGC.

Only a few counts were recorded for this clonotype. This chain connects TRBV12-3 or TRBV12-4 to TRBJ2-1; the match to TRBD2 covers 7 bases. The CDR3 contains 16 residues. V was pared by 6 bases and J by 10 bases, with 18 bases of the junction left unmatched. The CDR3 nucleotides are TGTGCCAGCAGGCCACTGGGACTAAACCTTTTAGGGGAGCAGTTCTTC. This translates into CASRPLGLNLLGEQFF.

Only a few counts were recorded for this clonotype. This chain uses TRBV20-1 with TRBJ2-7, with TRBD1 matching 8 bases. Germline V gene sequence: CDR1 DFQATT, CDR2 SNEGSKA (reference sequence). There are 13 residues in the CDR3. V dropped 2 bases and J dropped 3; count of bases not matched to a gene: 3. The CDR3 region is CSARQGARYEQYF. The CDR3 bases are TGCAGTGCTAGACAGGGGGCGCGCTACGAGCAGTACTTC.